Below, 16 T cell receptor beta chains from the same sample are listed, as sequenced in a study of metastatic and nonmetastatic thyroid tumors. Patients were all untreated before their thyroid surgery. Using MiXCR, TCRdb reanalyzed the PCR reads. This table has under 25,000 clones, less than 15% appearing once. The sequencing input was blood. These receptors were taken from a female donor with papillary thyroid cancer or a benign thyroid nodule (not recorded which). Some clones in this sample may be carry-over from other donors' samples.

This clone showed up many times. V and J are TRBV24-1 and TRBJ2-2; D gene uncertain. Germline V gene lookup returns CDR1 KGHDR and CDR2 SFDVKD. The CDR3 has 14 residues. V was clipped by 5 bases and J by 4 bases, with 10 bases between them. In DNA form, the CDR3 reads TGTGCCACCAGTGTTGACGAGACCACCGGGGAGCTGTTTTTT. Its translation: CATSVDETTGELFF.

In its sample, this clone was seen many times. The chain carries TRBV10-3 and TRBJ2-2; 7 bases agree with TRBD1. Unmatched junction bases numbered 8, after V lost 11 bases and J lost 2 bases. Germline CDR1 is ENHRY and CDR2 is SYGVKD. CDR3 length: 14 amino acids. The CDR3, as DNA: TGTGCCGTTACCGGGACAGACAACACCGGGGAGCTGTTTTTT. Translating it yields CAVTGTDNTGELFF.

The rearrangement uses TRBV2 and TRBJ2-7; tentative D call: TRBD1 (5 bases). Germline CDR1 SNHLY, CDR2 FYNNEI. V shed 6 bases and J shed 0 bases, with 21 bases lying between them. The CDR3 is 17 residues long. The CDR3 sequence: CASRWGMDMTLSYEQYF. CDR3 DNA: TGTGCCAGCAGGTGGGGAATGGACATGACCCTCTCCTACGAGCAGTACTTC.

This clone was detected many times. The chain is built from TRBV9 and TRBJ2-2, with D uncertain. CDR3 size: 16 residues. V was pared by 4 bases and J by 3 bases, with 16 bases between. Germline V lookup: CDR1 SGDLS, CDR2 YYNGEE. As DNA, the CDR3 is TGTGCCAGCAGCCCTTGGGCCACTACGGACACCGGGGAGCTGTTTTTT. Residues: CASSPWATTDTGELFF.

By share, this clone ranks as medium-sized. The gene calls are TRBV5-1 and TRBJ1-2; no clear D gene. From germline, CDR1 is SGHRS and CDR2 YFSETQ. The CDR3 runs to 18 residues. The V end lost 0 bases, the J end lost 0 bases, and 18 bases lay between the germline ends. The CDR3 is CASSLEPRQATSNYGYTF. CDR3 in DNA: TGCGCCAGCAGCTTGGAACCGAGGCAGGCGACCTCTAACTATGGCTACACCTTC.

There are many counts of this clone. This rearrangement joins TRBV4-2 to TRBJ2-1; 12 nucleotides line up with TRBD2. V dropped 4 bases and J dropped 4; count of bases not matched to a gene: 2. Germline V CDR1 and CDR2: LGHNA, YNFKEQ. CDR3 size: 15 residues. CDR3 residues: CASSPGLAGYNEQFF. The CDR3 bases are TGTGCCAGCAGCCCCGGACTAGCGGGATACAATGAGCAGTTCTTC.

This clone was detected many times. This chain connects TRBV5-1 to TRBJ2-1; 10 positions match TRBD2. CDR1 is SGHRS and CDR2 is YFSETQ in the germline V gene. V dropped 2 bases and J dropped 4; count of bases not matched to a gene: 3. The CDR3 has 15 residues. CDR3 region: CASSLLAGTYNEQFF. For the CDR3, the DNA is TGCGCCAGCAGCTTACTAGCGGGGACTTACAATGAGCAGTTCTTC. Variable domain in full (rest from reference TRBV5-1 and TRBJ2-1): KAGVTQTPRYLIKTRGQQVTLSCSPISGHRSVSWYQQTPGQGLQFLFEYFSETQRNKGNFPGRFSGRQFSNSRSEMNVSTLELGDSALYLCASSLLAGTYNEQFFGPGTRLTVL.

The sample holds many counts of this clone. The V call is TRBV6-1, the J call TRBJ1-5; D remains ambiguous. This CDR3 has 13 amino acids. Trimming shortened V by 6 bases and J by 0 bases, and 6 bases separated the two germline ends. Germline V gene data show CDR1 as MNHNS and CDR2 as SASEGT. The CDR3, as DNA: TGTGCCAGCAGGGGAGCTAGCAATCAGCCCCAGCATTTT. Protein product: CASRGASNQPQHF.

This clone was counted ten times or more. V and J are TRBV10-3 and TRBJ2-1; the D gene is possibly TRBD2 (6 bases). In germline, CDR1 is ENHRY, CDR2 SYGVKD. The V gene lost 4 bases and the J gene lost 0 bases, with 13 bases spanning the gap. The CDR3 has 16 residues. CDR3 DNA sequence: TGTGCCATCAGTGCAGGTAGCGGCAACTCCTACAATGAGCAGTTCTTC. Translation gives CAISAGSGNSYNEQFF.

This clone was counted ten times or more. The chain carries TRBV10-3 and TRBJ2-2; D is perhaps TRBD2 (5 bases). This CDR3 spans 14 amino acids. Between the trimmed V and J ends, which lost 11 bases and 0 bases, there was a span of 13 bases. In germline, CDR1 is ENHRY, CDR2 SYGVKD. In DNA, the CDR3 is TGTGCCTCCAGAGGTAGCGCGAACACCGGGGAGCTGTTTTTT. The encoded protein is CASRGSANTGELFF.

The table lists this clone with many counts. A junction end diverges from the germline sequence, so it may reflect a read error. The chain carries TRBV10-2 and TRBJ2-1; a weak D match, TRBD2 (5 bases). In germline, CDR1 is WSHSY, CDR2 SAAADI. The CDR3 totals 14 residues. CDR3 nucleotides: TGCGCCAGCAGTTCCTTCGCTAGCTACCATGAGCAGTTCTTC. Amino acids: CASSSFASYHEQFF.

This clone was counted at least ten times. V and J are TRBV15 and TRBJ2-1, with 7 bases fitting TRBD1. The V gene end was trimmed by 5 bases and the J gene end by 9 bases; junction bases not matched to a gene: 7. Germline-derived CDR1 and CDR2 are LNHNV and YYDKDF (reference sequence). This CDR3 is built from 13 residues. For the CDR3, the DNA is TGTGCCACCAGCTTCAGGGACAGATCTGAGCAGTTCTTC. Encoded protein: CATSFRDRSEQFF. Combining the CDR3 with reference TRBV15 and TRBJ2-1 gives the whole variable domain DAMVIQNPRYQVTQFGKPVTLSCSQTLNHNVMYWYQQKSSQAPKLLFHYYDKDFNNEADTPDNFQSRRPNTSFCFLDIRSPGLGDTAMYLCATSFRDRSEQFFGPGTRLTVL.

The sample holds many counts of this clone. The genes are TRBV3-1 and TRBJ1-5; D unresolved. Germline lookup yields CDR1 LGHDT and CDR2 YNNKEL (reference sequence). The V end was cut by 1 base, the J end by 3 bases, with 10 bases between. The CDR3 is made up of 15 amino acids. CDR3 bases: TGTGCCAGCAGCCAAGGGGCGGACTTCAATCAGCCCCAGCATTTT. Translated, it gives CASSQGADFNQPQHF.

This clone was counted between two and nine times. The chain uses TRBV28 and TRBJ1-2, with 7 bases lining up with TRBD1. Germline CDR1 and CDR2: MDHEN and SYDVKM. V gave up 8 bases and J gave up 3 bases; unmatched junction bases: 6. The CDR3 contains 13 residues. The chain's CDR3 is CASLSGQDYGYTF. The CDR3 coding sequence is TGTGCCAGCCTTTCCGGACAGGACTATGGCTACACCTTC.

This clone is labeled as medium-sized. An end of the junction differs from the germline gene, which may be a read error. CDR3 residues: CASSYGPHKEQFF. The CDR3 DNA reads as TGTGCCAGCAGTTACGGCCCCCACAAAGAGCAGTTCTTC. V gene TRBV6-5 combines with J gene TRBJ2-1, with no clear D. From germline, CDR1 is MNHEY and CDR2 SVGAGI. The length of the CDR3 is 13 residues.

In its sample, this clone was seen many times. Other DNA sequences in this sample translate to the same CDR3. The rearrangement links TRBV4-1 to TRBJ2-7; a possible D gene is TRBD2 (5 bases). The CDR3 contains 17 residues. Germline V CDR1 and CDR2: MGHRA, YSYEKL. V was cut by 0 bases and J by 2 bases, with 17 bases left in between. CDR3 in amino acids: CASSQDLSSWVPYEQYF. CDR3 nucleotides: TGCGCCAGCAGCCAAGATCTGTCTAGCTGGGTTCCCTACGAGCAGTACTTC.